Listed here are 22 T cell receptor beta chains from one sample, sequenced in a study of T cells in narcolepsy. TCRdb's table, derived via immunoSEQ multiplex PCR, lists solely in-frame clones and lacks some. The sample lists approximately 35,000 clones, approximately 90% seen once, with more than 0.8% in the top ten. What was sequenced was CD45RA- memory CD4+ T cells from PBMCs. Receptors were obtained from a human donor with narcolepsy.

The J gene is TRBJ2-3, the V gene TRBV15; 8 bases agree with TRBD2. Germline CDR1 LNHNV, CDR2 YYDKDF (reference sequence). The CDR3 is 15 residues long. The V segment lost 5 bases and the J segment 4 bases; nucleotides outside the gene matches: 8. In DNA, the CDR3 is TGTGCCACCAGCTCGCGGACTAGCAGGTCAGATACGCAGTATTTT. Its translation is CATSSRTSRSDTQYF.

V and J are TRBV5-4 and TRBJ2-5; 7 nucleotides align to TRBD2. There are 14 residues in the CDR3. Germline V gives CDR1 SGHNT, CDR2 YYREEE (reference sequence). Germline trimming cut 4 bases from V and 1 base from J; bases unmatched to any gene: 4. The CDR3 here is CASSGGGFQETQYF. DNA for the CDR3: TGTGCCAGCAGCGGGGGGGGGTTCCAAGAGACCCAGTACTTC.

V is TRBV19 and J is TRBJ1-3; D is ambiguous. Per the germline V gene, CDR1 is LNHDA and CDR2 is SQIVND (reference sequence). Deletions cut 7 bases from V and 0 bases from J, with 13 bases between. The CDR3 contains 15 residues. The CDR3 DNA follows: TGTGCCAGTACCACCGGCCCCATCTCTGGAAACACCATATATTTT. Amino acids: CASTTGPISGNTIYF.

This clone has only a few counts. The chain recombines TRBV28 with TRBJ1-1; D is possibly TRBD1 (5 bases). The germline V gene has CDR1 MDHEN and CDR2 SYDVKM. The CDR3 extends over 12 amino acids. V was shortened by 6 bases and J by 11 bases, with 16 bases between the two germline ends. The CDR3 DNA sequence: TGTGCCAGCAGCCTAAGGGGCAGGGCGGCTTTCTTT. Amino acids: CASSLRGRAAFF.

The genes are TRBV2 and TRBJ1-5; D gene unclear. The V and J ends lost 0 bases and 9 bases respectively, with 9 bases between them. Germline values: CDR1 SNHLY, CDR2 FYNNEI. The CDR3 runs 13 residues. The CDR3 nucleotides read TGTGCCAGCAGTGAAGCCCCCATGGGGCCCCAGCATTTT. The encoded protein is CASSEAPMGPQHF.

The chain couples TRBV7-2 to TRBJ2-7; 13 bases fit TRBD2. CDR1 is SGHTA and CDR2 is FQGNSA in the germline V gene. V dropped 4 bases and J dropped 5; count of bases not matched to a gene: 5. The CDR3 consists of 15 residues. The CDR3 DNA is TGTGCCAGCAGCTCTGGACTAGCGGGAGTCGACGAGCAGTACTTC. It translates to CASSSGLAGVDEQYF. Complete variable domain (other parts from reference TRBV7-2 and TRBJ2-7): GAGVSQSPSNKVTEKGKDVELRCDPISGHTALYWYRQSLGQGLEFLIYFQGNSAPDKSGLPSDRFSAERTGGSVSTLTIQRTQQEDSAVYLCASSSGLAGVDEQYFGPGTRLTVT.

The chain employs TRBV2 and TRBJ2-1; 13 bases are a match to TRBD2. Germline assignment: CDR1 SNHLY and CDR2 FYNNEI. The CDR3 is 17 amino acids. V lost 6 bases, J lost 12 bases, and 17 bases stayed unmatched. CDR3 DNA: TGTGCCAGCAGGACCTTAGGACTAGCGGGGGCCCACTCGGCGCAGTTCTTC. Encoded protein: CASRTLGLAGAHSAQFF.

This rearrangement joins TRBV7-9 to TRBJ2-5; D is perhaps TRBD1 or TRBD2 (5 bases each). Germline assignment: CDR1 SEHNR and CDR2 FQNEAQ (reference sequence). CDR3 length equals 15 residues. V was pared by 3 bases and J by 5 bases, with 16 bases between. CDR3 nucleotide sequence: TGTGCCAGCAGCTTTGAGGGGCGCCTTGGGGAGACCCAGTACTTC. Translating gives CASSFEGRLGETQYF.

V usage is TRBV7-8 and J usage is TRBJ2-7; 11 bases agree with TRBD1. The germline gives CDR1 SGHVS, CDR2 FQNEAQ. The V and J ends lost 5 bases and 3 bases, in that order; junction bases with no gene match: 6. There are 15 residues in the CDR3. CDR3 DNA: TGTGCCAGCAGCCAACGGGGGACAGGGGGCTACGAGCAGTACTTC. Residues: CASSQRGTGGYEQYF. The whole variable domain, filled in from reference TRBV7-8 and TRBJ2-7, reads GAGVSQSPRYKVAKRGQDVALRCDPISGHVSLFWYQQALGQGPEFLTYFQNEAQLDKSGLPSDRFFAERPEGSVSTLKIQRTQQEDSAVYLCASSQRGTGGYEQYFGPGTRLTVT.

This rearrangement joins TRBV14 to TRBJ1-1, with 9 positions matching TRBD1. Looked up from germline, CDR1 is SGHDN and CDR2 is FVKESK. The trim removed 2 bases at V and 10 bases at J, leaving 20 bases unmatched. CDR3 length: 18 residues. The CDR3 DNA reads as TGTGCCAGCAGCCAACTTACGACCGGGACAGGGAATAAGGGGCCAGCTTTCTTT. Protein: CASSQLTTGTGNKGPAFF.

The rearrangement links TRBV29-1 to TRBJ1-1; 8 bases map to TRBD1. Germline CDR1 is SQVTM and CDR2 is ANQGSEA. Unmatched junction bases numbered 9, after V lost 7 bases and J lost 5 bases. CDR3 length equals 13 residues. The CDR3 DNA reads TGCAGCGCCCGACAGGGGACCAGGACTGAAGCTTTCTTT. Its translation: CSARQGTRTEAFF.

This clone turned up a few times. V gene TRBV28 combines with J gene TRBJ2-1; TRBD1 matches at 7 bases. V was clipped by 5 bases and J by 5 bases; unmatched bases: 3. Per the germline V gene, CDR1 is MDHEN and CDR2 is SYDVKM. This CDR3 has 13 amino acids. CDR3 sequence: CASSPGQHNEQFF. The CDR3 DNA reads as TGTGCCAGCAGTCCGGGACAGCACAATGAGCAGTTCTTC.

V usage is TRBV28 and J usage is TRBJ2-7; 8 bases agree with TRBD1. J lost 5 bases, V lost 6 bases, and 6 bases had no gene match. The CDR3 spans 13 residues. Germline CDR1 reads MDHEN; CDR2 reads SYDVKM. CDR3 loop: CASRQGVVHEQYF. Here the CDR3 DNA reads TGTGCCAGCAGACAGGGGGTCGTCCACGAGCAGTACTTC.

This clone was detected only once. V and J are TRBV5-1 and TRBJ1-2, with D maybe TRBD1 (5 bases). Germline CDR1 reads SGHRS; CDR2 reads YFSETQ. The CDR3 runs 13 residues. V was shortened by 5 bases and J by 7 bases, with 15 bases between the two germline ends. The CDR3 bases are TGCGCCAGCAGTGGGCAGGGCCTGGGTGGCTACACCTTC. Translating it yields CASSGQGLGGYTF. Full variable domain (missing parts from reference TRBV5-1 and TRBJ1-2): KAGVTQTPRYLIKTRGQQVTLSCSPISGHRSVSWYQQTPGQGLQFLFEYFSETQRNKGNFPGRFSGRQFSNSRSEMNVSTLELGDSALYLCASSGQGLGGYTFGSGTRLTVV.

The V gene is TRBV6-5, the J gene TRBJ2-1, with D unresolved. Trimming took off 5 bases at V and 6 bases at J, with 17 bases between the two ends. The CDR3 is made up of 15 amino acids. CDR1 MNHEY and CDR2 SVGAGI come from the germline V gene. CDR3 sequence (DNA): TGTGCCAGCAGTGTCTCCCCTCAGGCCCGCAATGAGCAGTTCTTC. Translated: CASSVSPQARNEQFF.

The J gene is TRBJ2-1, the V gene TRBV7-3, with 9 bases that match TRBD1. Trimming removed 5 bases from V and 8 bases from J; junction bases left unmatched: 10. Germline CDR1 and CDR2: SGHTA and FQGTGA. This CDR3 spans 15 amino acids. CDR3 nucleotide sequence: TGTGCCAGCAGCACCTCGTCGGACAGGGGCCATGAGCAGTTCTTC. It codes for CASSTSSDRGHEQFF.

This clone has just one count. The chain links TRBV6-4 to TRBJ2-4; maybe TRBD1 (6 bases). Trimming pared 6 bases from V and 9 bases from J, leaving 12 bases between. Germline V gives CDR1 MRHNA, CDR2 SNTAGT. This CDR3 has 12 residues. DNA of the CDR3: TGTGCCAGCAGGGACAGTCAGGGCATTCAGTACTTC. Encoded protein: CASRDSQGIQYF.

In its sample, this clone was seen once. V gene TRBV10-3 combines with J gene TRBJ1-1; D gene ambiguous. Germline V gene sequence: CDR1 ENHRY, CDR2 SYGVKD. Trimming took off 7 bases at V and 1 base at J, with 10 bases between the two ends. The CDR3 contains 13 residues. The CDR3 region is CAITRGENTEAFF. The CDR3 DNA is TGTGCCATCACCCGCGGGGAGAACACTGAAGCTTTCTTT.

The chain has TRBV28 and TRBJ1-2; D possibly corresponds to TRBD1 (5 bases). The CDR3 sequence is 14 residues long. Germline V gives CDR1 MDHEN, CDR2 SYDVKM. V lost 7 bases, J lost 4 bases, and 16 bases lay in between. The CDR3 spells CASNGDPNTYGYTF. The CDR3 nucleotides read TGTGCCAGCAACGGGGACCCCAACACCTATGGCTACACCTTC.

The chain combines TRBV19 with TRBJ1-1, with D unresolved. V dropped 5 bases and J dropped 3 bases, with 13 bases sitting between them. The CDR3 spans 14 residues. The germline V gene has CDR1 LNHDA and CDR2 SQIVND (reference sequence). This chain's CDR3 is CASSGRAKHTEAFF. For the CDR3, the DNA is TGTGCCAGTAGTGGGCGGGCCAAGCACACTGAAGCTTTCTTT.

The chain uses TRBV7-9 and TRBJ1-1; 7 nucleotides align to TRBD1. Germline V gene lookup returns CDR1 SEHNR and CDR2 FQNEAQ (reference sequence). The CDR3 runs to 18 residues. The V segment lost 2 bases and the J segment 4 bases; nucleotides outside the gene matches: 16. CDR3 region: CASSLLRGGRTGATEAFF. The CDR3 nucleotides are TGTGCCAGCAGCTTATTGCGCGGGGGGCGGACAGGAGCCACTGAAGCTTTCTTT. The full variable domain, completed using reference TRBV7-9 and TRBJ1-1, is DTGVSQNPRHKITKRGQNVTFRCDPISEHNRLYWYRQTLGQGPEFLTYFQNEAQLEKSRLLSDRFSAERPKGSFSTLEIQRTEQGDSAMYLCASSLLRGGRTGATEAFFGQGTRLTVV.

In nucleotides, the CDR3 is TGTGCCAGCAGTGAAGTCGGAGCGGCCGGCAACGAGCAGTACTTC. Amino acid sequence: CASSEVGAAGNEQYF. This chain connects TRBV6-1 to TRBJ2-7; tentative D call: TRBD2 (5 bases). The CDR3 has 15 residues. Trimming shortened V by 1 base and J by 5 bases, and 15 bases separated the two germline ends. The germline V gene has CDR1 MNHNS and CDR2 SASEGT.